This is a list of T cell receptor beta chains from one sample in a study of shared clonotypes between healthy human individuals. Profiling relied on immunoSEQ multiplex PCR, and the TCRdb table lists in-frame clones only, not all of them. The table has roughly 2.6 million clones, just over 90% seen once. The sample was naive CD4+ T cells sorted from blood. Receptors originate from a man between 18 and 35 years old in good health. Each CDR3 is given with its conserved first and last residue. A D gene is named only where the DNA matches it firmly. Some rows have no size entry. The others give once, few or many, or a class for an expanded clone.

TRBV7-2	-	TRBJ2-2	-	TGTGCCAGCAGCTTAGATGCAGGGGCCCGGGAGCTGTTTTTT	CASSLDAGARELFF
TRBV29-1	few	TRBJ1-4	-	TGCAGCGTCGCCCCGGATTCAACTAATGAAAAACTGTTTTTT	CSVAPDSTNEKLFF
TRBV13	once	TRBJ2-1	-	TGTGCCAGCAGCTTAGGTACCTGGCTTTGGGAGCAGTTCTTC	CASSLGTWLWEQFF
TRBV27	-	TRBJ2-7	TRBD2	TGTGCCAGCAGCTCAATTGGTGGGACTAGCGGCTCCTACGAGCAGTACTTC	CASSSIGGTSGSYEQYF
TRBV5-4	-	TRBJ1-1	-	TGTGCCAGCAGCTCGAGGGTGAACACTGAAGCTTTCTTT	CASSSRVNTEAFF
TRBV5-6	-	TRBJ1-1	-	TGTGCCAGCAGCTTGAGGGGGACTGAAGCTTTCTTT	CASSLRGTEAFF
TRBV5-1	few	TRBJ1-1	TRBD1	TGCGCCAGCAGTTTTGACAGGGAGAACACTGAAGCTTTCTTT	CASSFDRENTEAFF
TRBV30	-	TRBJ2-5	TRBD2	TGTGCCTGGACCCGGGCGGGGGAGCAGTACTTC	CAWTRAGEQYF
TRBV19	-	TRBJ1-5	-	TGTGCCAGTAGCCTACAGGGTAGTCTAGGCAATCAGCCCCAGCATTTT	CASSLQGSLGNQPQHF
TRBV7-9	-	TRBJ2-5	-	TGTGCCAGCAGCCCCGGGGGACAGATTGTATCAGAGACCCAGTACTTC	CASSPGGQIVSETQYF
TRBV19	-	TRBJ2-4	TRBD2	TGTGCCAGTAGGGCTAGCGGGACTGTGGGGGCCAAAAACATTCAGTACTTC	CASRASGTVGAKNIQYF
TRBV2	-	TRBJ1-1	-	TGTGCCAGCAAGGGGACACCGGGTGTCACTGAAGCTTTCTTT	CASKGTPGVTEAFF
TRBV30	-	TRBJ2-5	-	TGTGCCTGGGGCCCCGCTCAGGAGACCCAGTACTTC	CAWGPAQETQYF
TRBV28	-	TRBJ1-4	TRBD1	TGTGCCAGCCTACCGGGACAGGGGACGGCAACTAATGAAAAACTGTTTTTT	CASLPGQGTATNEKLFF
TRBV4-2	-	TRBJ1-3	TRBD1	TGTGCCAGCAGCCAAGATATCAGGGGGAACACCATATATTTT	CASSQDIRGNTIYF
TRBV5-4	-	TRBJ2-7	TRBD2	TGTGCCAGCAGCTTGGGCCTAGCGGGGACCTACGAGCAGTACTTC	CASSLGLAGTYEQYF
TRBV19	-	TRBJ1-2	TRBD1	TGTGCCAGTAGTGGGGACAGGGGCTATGGCTACACCTTC	CASSGDRGYGYTF
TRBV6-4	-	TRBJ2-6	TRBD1	TGTGCCAGCAGACCCGGGACAGGGGTTGGGGCCAACGTCCTGACTTTC	CASRPGTGVGANVLTF
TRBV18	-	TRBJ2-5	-	TGTGCCAGCTCACCGACCCAGGGGACCCAAGAGACCCAGTACTTC	CASSPTQGTQETQYF
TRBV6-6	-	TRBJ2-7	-	TGTGCCAGCACCACCACGCCAGGGAGAATTTACGAGCAGTACTTC	CASTTTPGRIYEQYF
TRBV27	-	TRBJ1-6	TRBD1	TGTGCCAGCAGAGGACAGGGGAGCTCCTATAATTCACCCCTCCACTTT	CASRGQGSSYNSPLHF
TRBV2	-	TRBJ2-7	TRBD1	TGTGCCAGCACGGGACAGTCCTACGAGCAGTACTTC	CASTGQSYEQYF